This passage covers 3 T cell receptor beta chains from one sample sequenced in a study of shared clonotypes between healthy human individuals. Terminally differentiated effector memory CD45RA+ cells were excluded from the naive CD8 cells, which were CD45RO-negative and positively selected for CCR7. Sequencing was performed with immunoSEQ multiplex PCR; in TCRdb, only in-frame clones are kept and a portion is missing. The sample holds around 1.9 million clones, over 85% seen once. The sample comprised naive CD8+ T cells from PBMCs. These receptors originate from a man younger than 35 in good health. Some clones in this sample may be carry-over from other donors' samples.

The chain uses TRBV25-1 and TRBJ1-2, with D unclear. The CDR3 is 12 residues long. CDR1 is MGHDK, CDR2 SYGVNS, per germline. V lost 4 bases and J lost 6, with 9 bases in between. CDR3: CASSGGWNGYTF. The CDR3 DNA sequence: TGTGCCAGCAGTGGGGGATGGAATGGCTACACCTTC.

With regard to this clone: The sample carries other DNA sequences with the same CDR3. The V call is TRBV9, the J call TRBJ1-1; D uncertain. V was clipped by 2 bases and J by 3 bases, with 8 bases between them. CDR3 length: 13 residues. The germline V gene encodes CDR1 SGDLS and CDR2 YYNGEE. Here the CDR3 DNA reads TGTGCCAGCAGCGTCGGCGGGTACACTGAAGCTTTCTTT. This translates into CASSVGGYTEAFF.

Concerning this clone itself: This sample includes further DNA sequences coding for the same CDR3. The chain combines TRBV5-6 with TRBJ2-7, with TRBD1 matching 7 bases. CDR1 is SGHDT, CDR2 YYEEEE, per germline. This CDR3 contains 14 residues. V lost 0 bases, J lost 2 bases, and 2 bases stayed unmatched. CDR3 in DNA: TGTGCCAGCAGCTTGGGGGACAGCGCCTACGAGCAGTACTTC. Amino acid sequence: CASSLGDSAYEQYF.